A selection of T cell receptor beta chains follows, all from one sample in a study of cytomegalovirus exposure and HLA in healthy donors. The data were produced by immunoSEQ multiplex PCR, yet TCRdb's version contains in-frame clones alone and is incomplete. Here the sample spans approximately 88,000 clones, around 82% being singletons. The sample was PBMCs. These receptors all come from a woman aged 18-29 years in good health and CMV-seropositive. Both conserved end residues are part of each CDR3. D genes are given only for firm matches. Expanded clones are given a class, and other clones once, few, many or no size at all.

j_call d_call clone_size v_call cdr3_aa cdr3_nt
TRBJ1-5 . . TRBV30 CAWSVGVLQNFNQPQHF TGTGCCTGGAGTGTAGGTGTTTTACAGAATTTCAATCAGCCCCAGCATTTT
TRBJ1-2 TRBD1 few TRBV6-6 CASSTAGGFFYGYTF TGTGCCAGCAGTACCGCAGGGGGCTTTTTCTATGGCTACACCTTC
TRBJ1-3 TRBD1 . TRBV28 CASSASGTGPSGNTIYF TGTGCCAGCAGTGCATCCGGGACAGGGCCCTCTGGAAACACCATATATTTT
TRBJ2-5 TRBD2 . TRBV6-5 CASSSGGQYQETQYF TGTGCCAGCTCTAGCGGGGGGCAGTACCAAGAGACCCAGTACTTC
TRBJ2-3 . . TRBV14 CASSQALVGGDTQYF TGTGCCAGCAGCCAAGCGCTTGTGGGGGGAGATACGCAGTATTTT
TRBJ2-1 TRBD2 . TRBV7-9 CASSLARSGGAWYEQFF TGTGCCAGCAGCTTAGCGCGGAGCGGGGGGGCCTGGTATGAGCAGTTCTTC
TRBJ2-1 TRBD1 . TRBV19 CASWGLAGGSYNEQFF TGTGCCAGCTGGGGTTTGGCAGGGGGTTCCTACAATGAGCAGTTCTTC
TRBJ1-5 . once TRBV28 CASSQGNQPQHF TGTGCCAGCAGCCAGGGAAATCAGCCCCAGCATTTT
TRBJ1-2 . . TRBV30 CAWSVGGLGYGYTF TGTGCCTGGAGTGTGGGAGGGTTGGGCTATGGCTACACCTTC
TRBJ2-7 TRBD1 . TRBV19 CASSPGTGGLEQYF TGTGCCAGTAGTCCGGGGACAGGGGGCCTCGAGCAGTACTTC
TRBJ1-6 . . TRBV27 CASEKTGYNSPLHF TGTGCCAGCGAGAAAACAGGGTACAATTCACCCCTCCACTTT
TRBJ1-3 TRBD1 . TRBV11-2 CASSLDIQGASSGNTIYF TGTGCCAGCAGCTTAGATATACAGGGGGCCAGCTCTGGAAACACCATATATTTT
TRBJ1-6 . many TRBV5-6 CASSSSSMTPWDSPLHF TGTGCCAGCAGCTCTTCCTCTATGACACCATGGGATTCACCCCTCCACTTT
TRBJ2-7 TRBD1 . TRBV6-5 CASRRTGAYEQYF TGTGCCAGCAGGAGGACAGGAGCCTACGAGCAGTACTTC
TRBJ1-1 TRBD1 . TRBV5-1 CASSSDRGLGAFF TGCGCCAGCAGCTCGGACAGGGGGCTTGGGGCTTTCTTT
TRBJ2-7 . . TRBV4-2 CASSRTDTAYEQYF TGTGCCAGCAGCCGCACGGACACAGCCTACGAGCAGTACTTC
TRBJ2-2 . . TRBV6-5 CASSGQMNTGELFF TGTGCCAGCAGTGGACAGATGAACACCGGGGAGCTGTTTTTT
TRBJ1-1 . . TRBV9 CASSVGPGTEAFF TGTGCCAGCAGCGTAGGACCAGGTACTGAAGCTTTCTTT
TRBJ1-6 TRBD1 . TRBV19 CASMADPGTGTSPLHF TGTGCCAGTATGGCGGACCCCGGGACAGGGACTTCACCCCTCCACTTT
TRBJ1-5 . . TRBV30 CAWSAGVNSNQPQHF TGTGCCTGGAGTGCCGGGGTAAATAGCAATCAGCCCCAGCATTTT
TRBJ1-2 TRBD1 . TRBV28 CASSFAKDRVGYTF TGTGCCAGCAGTTTCGCGAAGGACAGGGTCGGCTACACCTTC
TRBJ1-3 . . TRBV10-3 CALAPTGASGNTIYF TGTGCCCTCGCCCCTACAGGCGCCTCTGGAAACACCATATATTTT
TRBJ2-7 . few TRBV7-2 CASSRQGGAYEQYF TGTGCCAGCTCAAGGCAGGGGGGAGCCTACGAGCAGTACTTC